What follows are 14 T cell receptor beta chains derived from one specimen sequenced in a study of blood T cell repertoires in COVID-19. Profiled with immunoSEQ multiplex PCR; TCRdb holds only in-frame clones, not every one. The sample lists a few hundred thousand clones, 75% to 90% seen once, with around 8.8% in the top ten. Material for sequencing was PBMCs or T cells enriched from blood (not recorded which). All receptors derive from a middle-aged man who had recovered from COVID-19.

The gene calls are TRBV18 and TRBJ2-7, with 8 positions matching TRBD1. With V trimmed by 2 bases and J by 0 bases, 6 bases remained unmatched. The CDR3 covers 16 residues. Germline lookup yields CDR1 KGHSH and CDR2 LQKENI. The CDR3 nucleotides are TGTGCCAGCTCACCATTGGTGACAGGGGACTCCTACGAGCAGTACTTC. As protein: CASSPLVTGDSYEQYF.

V is TRBV5-4 and J is TRBJ1-2; 8 nucleotides agree with TRBD1. The V gene end was trimmed by 5 bases and the J gene end by 4 bases; junction bases not matched to a gene: 7. Germline CDR1 and CDR2: SGHNT and YYREEE (reference sequence). The CDR3 length is 14 residues. The CDR3 region is CASSFTGGTYGYTF. DNA of the CDR3: TGTGCCAGCAGTTTCACAGGGGGGACCTATGGCTACACCTTC. Variable domain in full (rest from reference TRBV5-4 and TRBJ1-2): ETGVTQSPTHLIKTRGQQVTLRCSSQSGHNTVSWYQQALGQGPQFIFQYYREEENGRGNFPPRFSGLQFPNYSSELNVNALELDDSALYLCASSFTGGTYGYTFGSGTRLTVV.

J is TRBJ2-7 and V is TRBV3-1 (or the pseudogene TRBV3-2); 12 positions agree with TRBD2. The CDR3 runs 14 residues. The germline V gene encodes CDR1 LGHDT and CDR2 YNNKEL (reference sequence). Germline trimming cut 4 bases from V and 6 bases from J; bases unmatched to any gene: 4. CDR3 coding DNA: TGTGCCAGCAGCCCTAGCGGGGGGGCCTCCGAGCAGTACTTC. Residues: CASSPSGGASEQYF.

The CDR3 sequence is CATSRAPGENEQFF. The CDR3 nucleotides are TGTGCCACCAGTAGGGCGCCAGGGGAGAATGAGCAGTTCTTC. This sequence joins TRBV24-1 and TRBJ2-1; D may be TRBD1 (6 bases). This CDR3 spans 14 amino acids. V shed 6 bases and J shed 7 bases, with 15 bases lying between them. Germline loops: CDR1 KGHDR, CDR2 SFDVKD.

The V call is TRBV6-1, the J call TRBJ1-2, with a weak D call TRBD1 (5 bases). The CDR3 is made up of 12 amino acids. Trimming cost V 3 bases and J 5 bases, with 7 bases left between them. CDR1 and CDR2 from the germline V gene are MNHNS and SASEGT. The CDR3 is CASSETAYGYTF. DNA for the CDR3: TGTGCCAGCAGTGAGACAGCTTATGGCTACACCTTC.

The chain uses TRBV5-4 and TRBJ2-1; D might be TRBD2 (6 bases). Germline V gives CDR1 SGHNT, CDR2 YYREEE (reference sequence). V was trimmed by 4 bases and J by 2 bases, leaving 13 bases between them. The CDR3 length is 15 residues. CDR3 protein: CASSPSWGAYNEQFF. Written as DNA, the CDR3 is TGTGCCAGCAGCCCCTCCTGGGGGGCCTACAATGAGCAGTTCTTC.

The chain employs TRBV20-1 and TRBJ1-2; no clear D gene. The CDR3 is 11 residues long. The germline CDR1 and CDR2 sequences are DFQATT and SNEGSKA (reference sequence). Trimming removed 4 bases from V and 2 bases from J, with 5 bases in between. The CDR3 bases are TGCAGTGCTATCCTAAACTATGGCTACACCTTC. Protein: CSAILNYGYTF.

This chain joins TRBV2 and TRBJ1-1; D is unresolved. The CDR3 sequence is 13 residues long. The V gene lost 8 bases and the J gene lost 0 bases, with 10 bases spanning the gap. The germline CDR1 and CDR2 sequences are SNHLY and FYNNEI. The CDR3 region has the DNA TGTGCCAGCGATTTAATAGTGAACACTGAAGCTTTCTTT. As protein: CASDLIVNTEAFF.

The genes are TRBV27 and TRBJ1-5; 8 nucleotides line up with TRBD1. The germline V gene has CDR1 MNHEY and CDR2 SMNVEV (reference sequence). The V and J ends lost 7 bases and 4 bases, in that order; junction bases with no gene match: 9. The CDR3 has 15 residues. The DNA of the CDR3 is TGTGCCAGCACCTCGACAGGGGCCCTAAATCAGCCCCAGCATTTT. It yields the protein CASTSTGALNQPQHF.

The chain employs TRBV15 and TRBJ1-1; the D gene is possibly TRBD1 (5 bases). The V gene's germline CDR1 is LNHNV and CDR2 YYDKDF (reference sequence). Trimming took off 0 bases at V and 5 bases at J, with 10 bases between the two ends. This CDR3 region has 14 residues. The CDR3 DNA is TGTGCCACCAGCAGAGATGTCGGGGGAACTGAAGCTTTCTTT. It encodes CATSRDVGGTEAFF. The entire variable domain, with the rest obtained from reference TRBV15 and TRBJ1-1, is as follows: DAMVIQNPRYQVTQFGKPVTLSCSQTLNHNVMYWYQQKSSQAPKLLFHYYDKDFNNEADTPDNFQSRRPNTSFCFLDIRSPGLGDTAMYLCATSRDVGGTEAFFGQGTRLTVV.

Comment on this clone: An end of the junction differs from the germline gene, which may be a read error. This chain links TRBV2 with TRBJ2-4; D not resolved. This CDR3 is 14 amino acids long. CDR1 is SNHLY and CDR2 is FYNNEI in the germline V gene. The CDR3 DNA reads TGTGCCAGCAGTGAAGCGCTCTCGGGTTTTCGGCCGGAATTC. Amino acids: CASSEALSGFRPEF.

A few counts support this clone. The chain has TRBV15 and TRBJ2-1, with TRBD1 matching over 7 bases. The trim removed 9 bases at V and 5 bases at J, leaving 7 bases unmatched. The CDR3 is 13 residues long. Germline-derived CDR1 and CDR2 are LNHNV and YYDKDF (reference sequence). For the CDR3, the DNA is TGTGCCACTCTCGGGACAGACGACAATGAGCAGTTCTTC. Protein: CATLGTDDNEQFF.

The CDR3 DNA reads as TGTGCCAGCTCACCTTCTATAGAGACCCAGTACTTC. It translates to CASSPSIETQYF. The chain uses TRBV18 and TRBJ2-5; D is unclear. V lost 3 bases, J lost 4 bases, and 6 bases lay in between. CDR1 KGHSH and CDR2 LQKENI come from the germline V gene. The CDR3 runs 12 residues.

The gene calls are TRBV12-3 or TRBV12-4 and TRBJ1-1, with D tentatively TRBD1 (6 bases). The CDR3 has 13 residues. Trimming left V 5 bases short and J 11 bases short, with 18 bases between. CDR3: CASSPLMGARAFF. CDR3 nucleotides: TGTGCCAGCAGTCCTCTAATGGGGGCGCGGGCTTTCTTT.